These 5 T cell receptor beta chains share one sample of origin, sequenced in a study of T cells in Graves' hyperthyroidism and ophthalmopathy. The TCR beta CDR3 regions underwent amplification using RNA transcripts as the source. Researchers ran a first-round RT-PCR on the TCR CDR3 using the HTBI primer set. TCRdb ran MiXCR on the multiplex PCR reads and lists one entry per CDR3 protein. This sample has 500,000 or so distinct CDR3 sequences, with roughly a sixth found just once. Sequenced material: blood. These TCRs come from a woman younger than 30 with Graves' ophthalmopathy.

This clonotype was detected ten times or more. The chain links TRBV13 to TRBJ1-5; no clear D. V was pared by 5 bases and J by 8 bases, with 13 bases between. The CDR3 loop spans 13 amino acids. Germline V gene sequence: CDR1 PRHDT, CDR2 FYEKMQ (reference sequence). CDR3 sequence: CASSTAREEPQHF. The CDR3 DNA is TGTGCCAGCAGCACAGCCCGGGAGGAGCCCCAGCATTTT.

Only a few counts were recorded for this clonotype. The rearrangement uses TRBV5-4 and TRBJ2-3; D assignment may be TRBD1 or TRBD2 (5 bases each). Trimming took 2 bases from V and 2 from J, leaving 12 bases between them. CDR1 is SGHNT and CDR2 is YYREEE in the germline V gene (reference sequence). This CDR3 is built from 15 residues. CDR3 residues: CASSLLVTDTDTQYF. DNA of the CDR3: TGTGCCAGCAGCTTACTAGTGACAGACACAGATACGCAGTATTTT.

CDR3 sequence reads: CASSFETSGNTIYF. The CDR3 DNA follows: TGTGCCAGCAGCTTCGAGACGTCAGGAAACACCATATATTTT. This sequence joins TRBV11-2 and TRBJ1-3; D gene uncertain. CDR1 is SGHAT and CDR2 is FQNNGV in the germline V gene. The CDR3 length is 14 residues. The V and J ends lost 3 bases and 4 bases respectively, with 10 bases between them.

This clonotype was detected only a few times. V is TRBV5-8 and J is TRBJ1-2; TRBD1 aligns across 11 bases. Germline V gene data show CDR1 as SGHTS and CDR2 as YDEGEE. V dropped 9 bases and J dropped 6; count of bases not matched to a gene: 10. The CDR3 has 14 amino acids. CDR3 nucleotide sequence: TGTGCCAAAGGACAGGGGGCCTCAGGGGATGGCTACACCTTC. Protein product: CAKGQGASGDGYTF.

This clonotype was seen at least ten times. The rearrangement uses TRBV7-9 and TRBJ2-3, with a possible D match to TRBD1 (5 bases). The V end was cut by 5 bases, the J end by 0 bases, with 12 bases between. The CDR3 has 15 amino acids. Germline V gives CDR1 SEHNR, CDR2 FQNEAQ (reference sequence). Written as DNA, the CDR3 is TGTGCCAGCAGCGTGGACACGACTAGCACAGATACGCAGTATTTT. Translating gives CASSVDTTSTDTQYF. The variable domain in full, with the rest retrieved from reference TRBV7-9 and TRBJ2-3, is DTGVSQNPRHKITKRGQNVTFRCDPISEHNRLYWYRQTLGQGPEFLTYFQNEAQLEKSRLLSDRFSAERPKGSFSTLEIQRTEQGDSAMYLCASSVDTTSTDTQYFGPGTRLTVL.